These T cell receptor beta chains were read from a single sample in a study of metastatic and nonmetastatic thyroid tumors. TCRdb reassembled clones from the PCR reads with MiXCR. The table has roughly 83,000 clones, 15% seen once. The material sequenced was blood. All receptors derive from a female donor with papillary thyroid cancer or a benign thyroid nodule (not recorded which). Some clones in this sample may be carry-over from other donors' samples. Both conserved end residues are part of each CDR3. D genes are given only for firm matches. Where a row states a size, it is once, few, many or the class of an expanded clone; other rows omit it.

v_gene	j_gene	abundance	d_gene	CDR3nt	CDR3aa
TRBV5-1	TRBJ2-3	NA	NA	TGCGCCAGCATCTTGTGGTTAGCAACCGGCACAGATACGCAGTATTTT	CASILWLATGTDTQYF
TRBV6-1	TRBJ1-4	NA	NA	TGTGCCAGCAGTATCAAGACATGTGGTGAAAAACTGTTTTTT	CASSIKTCGEKLFF
TRBV5-6	TRBJ2-3	few	TRBD2	TGTGCCAGCAGCCGCACCCTGGGCGGGAGGACAGATACGCAGTATTTT	CASSRTLGGRTDTQYF
TRBV27	TRBJ2-1	many	TRBD2	TGTGCCAGCAGTTCTTGGACTAGCGGGGGGTCTCTGAGTGAGCAGTTCTTC	CASSSWTSGGSLSEQFF
TRBV19	TRBJ1-2	many	TRBD1	TGTGCCAGTAGTATAGAGGGACAGCGCCGCACCTTC	CASSIEGQRRTF
TRBV6-2/TRBV6-3	TRBJ1-5	many	NA	TGTGCCAGCAGTTACGAAGATCATCAGCCCCAGCATTTT	CASSYEDHQPQHF
TRBV4-1	TRBJ1-4	NA	NA	TGCGCCAGCAGCCAAGACGTGGCAAGGGGAGAAAAACTGTTTTTT	CASSQDVARGEKLFF
TRBV6-1	TRBJ2-5	many	NA	TGTGCCAGCAGTGGAAGGGGACAAGAGACCCAGTACTTC	CASSGRGQETQYF
TRBV6-1	TRBJ1-1	NA	NA	TGTGCCAGCAGCGCCGGTGGCGGGGTTGAAGCTTTCTTT	CASSAGGGVEAFF
TRBV5-1	TRBJ2-5	many	NA	TGCGCCAGCAGAGGGGGAGAGACCCAGTACTTC	CASRGGETQYF
TRBV2	TRBJ2-5	many	NA	TGTGCCAGCAGTGAGAGCCCCCAGCAGACGTACCAAGAGACCCAGTACTTC	CASSESPQQTYQETQYF
TRBV10-3	TRBJ2-5	many	NA	TGTGCCTCAAGACCTCTCGACAGGAGGGACGAGACCCAGTACTTC	CASRPLDRRDETQYF
TRBV30	TRBJ2-5	NA	NA	TGTGCCTGGAGTAACAGGCCTCAAGAGACCCAGTACTTC	CAWSNRPQETQYF
TRBV7-8	TRBJ2-7	many	NA	TGTGCCAGCAGCTTAGCTGGGGGGGGCCGTATAAACGAGCAGTACTTC	CASSLAGGGRINEQYF
TRBV20-1	TRBJ2-7	NA	NA	TGCAGTGCTAGAGCGTCCTCCCCCAGCCTTCGGGGACCCTACGAGCATTATTTC	CSARASSPSLRGPYEHYF
TRBV29-1	TRBJ2-3	many	TRBD1	TGCAGCGCACTACAGGGGACCTTAGATACGCAGTATTTT	CSALQGTLDTQYF
TRBV20-1	TRBJ2-7	NA	TRBD2	TGCAGTGCTACGGGGGGTTCCTACGAGCAGTACTTC	CSATGGSYEQYF
TRBV7-3	TRBJ1-2	NA	NA	TGTGCCAGCAGCCTAGTTGTGATAAACTATTGCTACACCTTC	CASSLVVINYCYTF
TRBV6-9	TRBJ1-4	few	NA	TGCGCCAGCAGTATTTATGCTGTAGGGAGTGAAAAACTGTTTTTT	CASSIYAVGSEKLFF
TRBV7-3	TRBJ2-1	many	TRBD2	TGTGCCAGCAGCTTAATGGCACTAGCGGGGGGGCCAGTGGTCTTC	CASSLMALAGGPVVF
TRBV6-2/TRBV6-3	TRBJ2-2	many	NA	TGTGCCAGCAGTTACGGGACTCCCCCACGGTTTACCGGGGAGCTGTTTTTT	CASSYGTPPRFTGELFF
TRBV6-1	TRBJ1-4	many	TRBD1	TGTGCCAGCAGCCACAGGGGGGAAAAACTGTTTTTT	CASSHRGEKLFF
TRBV6-1	TRBJ2-7	many	NA	TGTGCCAGCAGTGAAGCGAATCCGGGACGGTCGGAATTC	CASSEANPGRSEF
TRBV7-8	TRBJ2-1	NA	TRBD1	TGTGCCAGCAGCCCAGGACAGGCCCAGTCGGTCGAGCAGTTCTTC	CASSPGQAQSVEQFF
TRBV19	TRBJ2-1	many	TRBD1	TGTGCCACCAACCCCAGGGGGACCCTCTACAATGAGCAGTTCTTC	CATNPRGTLYNEQFF
TRBV28	TRBJ1-1	many	NA	TGTGCCAGCAGTTTTAATCAGGTGAACACTGAAGCTTTCTTT	CASSFNQVNTEAFF
TRBV11-2	TRBJ2-1	many	NA	TGTGCCAGCAGCTTAATTAGCGGAGGGGCCCATGAGCAGTTCTTC	CASSLISGGAHEQFF
TRBV5-6	TRBJ2-7	many	NA	TGTGCCAGCAGCCTGGCGAGGTACGAGCAGTACTTC	CASSLARYEQYF
TRBV6-4	TRBJ1-4	few	NA	TGTTCCAGCAGAGGCAGGGAGGCGATAGAAAAACTTTTTTTT	CSSRGREAIEKLFF
TRBV5-1	TRBJ1-1	NA	NA	TGCGCCAGCCATGACAGTACAAGGTCCAATGAAGATTTCTTT	CASHDSTRSNEDFF
TRBV27	TRBJ2-1	many	NA	TGTGCCAGCAGTTTATGGTCCGGGGAGCGAGCCGGTTACAATGAGCAGTTCTTC	CASSLWSGERAGYNEQFF
TRBV5-1	TRBJ1-6	many	TRBD1	TGCGCCAGCAGCTTACTGGGAACAGGGGATTCACCCCTCCACTTT	CASSLLGTGDSPLHF
TRBV4-2	TRBJ1-5	many	NA	TGTGCCAGCAGCCAAGGATTATATAGCAATCAGCCCCAGCATTTT	CASSQGLYSNQPQHF
TRBV4-1	TRBJ1-1	many	NA	TGCGCCAGCAGACAAAGGGAGGGTTTCCGTACTGAAGCTTTCTTT	CASRQREGFRTEAFF
TRBV6-2/TRBV6-3	TRBJ1-5	few	NA	NA	CASNGQGVGLGNQPHHF
TRBV6-5	TRBJ2-1	many	NA	TGTGCCAGCAGTTACTGGGACGTCTCCTACAATGAGCAGTTCTTC	CASSYWDVSYNEQFF
TRBV12-3/TRBV12-4	TRBJ1-1	few	NA	TGTGCCAGCAGCTTACCATGTACGAACACTGAAGCTTTCTTT	CASSLPCTNTEAFF
TRBV2	TRBJ1-1	NA	TRBD1	TGTGCCAGCGATCCTCCGGGACAGGGGAAGTTTTTCTTT	CASDPPGQGKFFF
TRBV25-1	TRBJ2-7	many	TRBD1	TGTGCCAGCAGTCCCGCTGGGACAGCCTCCTACGAGCAGTACTTC	CASSPAGTASYEQYF
TRBV12-3/TRBV12-4	TRBJ2-7	few	NA	TGTGCCAGCAGCCTTGAGGGGTACGAGCAGTACTTC	CASSLEGYEQYF
TRBV6-1	TRBJ1-1	many	NA	TGTGCCAGCAACCCCAGGGGCAGGGGCAACACTGAAGCTTTCTTT	CASNPRGRGNTEAFF
TRBV20-1	TRBJ2-2	many	NA	TGCAGTGCTAGAGATCACTCCACCGGGGAGCTGTTTTTT	CSARDHSTGELFF
TRBV7-9	TRBJ2-5	many	NA	TGTGCCAGCAGCGGCGGACTGTCAAAAGAGACCCAGTACTTC	CASSGGLSKETQYF
TRBV5-1	TRBJ1-5	many	TRBD1	TGCGCCAGCAGCTTGCAATTACAGGGGAACAATCAGCCCCAGCATTTT	CASSLQLQGNNQPQHF
TRBV6-1	TRBJ1-4	NA	NA	TGTGCCAGCAGTGGGGGTACGGAAAATGAAAAACTGTTTTTT	CASSGGTENEKLFF
TRBV5-6	TRBJ2-5	NA	NA	TGTGCCAGCAGCTTGGGGCGGCCCGGGTCTCGAAGGGAGACCCAGTACTTC	CASSLGRPGSRRETQYF
TRBV30	TRBJ1-1	many	TRBD1	TGTGCCCTACAGGGGTGGACTGAAGCTTTCTTT	CALQGWTEAFF
TRBV19	TRBJ2-3	many	NA	TGTGCCAGTAGTATGGGGACTGGGAGAACAGGCACAGATACGCAGTATTTT	CASSMGTGRTGTDTQYF
TRBV5-1	TRBJ2-1	NA	NA	TGCGCCAGCAGCTTGGCAGCGGGTGACCTAGTGGAGCAGTTCTTC	CASSLAAGDLVEQFF